This paragraph reports one TCR beta chain. This record belongs to a study of blood T cell repertoires in COVID-19. Study at large: Material from acute and convalescent COVID-19 was sourced from the United States, Italy and Spain. Sample material is recorded as cDNA or gDNA derived from T cells, B-cell-depleted T cells, or PBMCs.

Study processing details: Quantification of nucleated cells was approximated via reference gene primer amplification. This table comes from immunoSEQ multiplex PCR, and its TCRdb copy is limited to in-frame clones, with some not included. Clone size and V and J calls were adopted from that table, with D and trimming inferred from the DNA. The data show approximately 240,000 clones, about 79% seen once. This CDR3 comprises 16 residues. V lost 4 bases to trimming and J lost 1 base; unmatched junction nucleotides: 8. The germline gives CDR1 SGHNT, CDR2 YENEEA. V gene TRBV11-3 combines with J gene TRBJ2-3; 7 positions agree with TRBD1. The sequence was obtained from a woman between 40 and 50 years old who had recovered from COVID-19. The sequencing input was peripheral blood. CDR3 residues: CASSSGQPGGTDTQYF. The CDR3 DNA follows: TGTGCCAGCAGCTCGGGACAGCCCGGTGGCACAGATACGCAGTATTTT. The entire variable domain, with the rest obtained from reference TRBV11-3 and TRBJ2-3, is as follows: EAGVVQSPRYKIIEKKQPVAFWCNPISGHNTLYWYLQNLGQGPELLIRYENEEAVDDSQLPKDRFSAERLKGVDSTLKIQPAELGDSAVYLCASSSGQPGGTDTQYFGPGTRLTVL.